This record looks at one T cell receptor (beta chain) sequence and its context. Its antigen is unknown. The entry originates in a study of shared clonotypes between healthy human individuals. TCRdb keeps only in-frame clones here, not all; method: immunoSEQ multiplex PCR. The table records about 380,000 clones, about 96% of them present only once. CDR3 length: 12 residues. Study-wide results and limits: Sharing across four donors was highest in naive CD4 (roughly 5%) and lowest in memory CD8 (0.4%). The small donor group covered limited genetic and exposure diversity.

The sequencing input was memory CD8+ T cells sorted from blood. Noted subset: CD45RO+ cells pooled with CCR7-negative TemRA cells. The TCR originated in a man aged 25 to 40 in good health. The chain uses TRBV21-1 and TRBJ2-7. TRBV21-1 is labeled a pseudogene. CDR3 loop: CASGEQHYEQYF. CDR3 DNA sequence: TGTGCCAGCGGGGAACAACACTACGAGCAGTACTTC.